This T cell receptor beta chain is from a study of T cell repertoires in cytomegalovirus infection. Whole-study context: An indication of both CMV infection and matching HLA type came from public TCR beta signatures.

The germline V gene has CDR1 SGHVS and CDR2 FQNEAQ. The V and J ends lost 11 bases and 4 bases, in that order; junction bases with no gene match: 5. The CDR3 contains 12 residues. General study results and limits: In two of eight donors, the top clonotype was HLA-C-restricted CMV-specific. Cumulative frequency (of public TCR beta family members) identified carriers of CMV plus the relevant HLA.

The sample holds many counts of this clonotype. The antigen is undetermined. Using its own MiXCR run on the reads, TCRdb lists one record per CDR3 protein. The repertoire holds 200,000 or so distinct CDR3 sequences, with about 28% as singletons. The rearrangement uses TRBV7-8 and TRBJ1-2; 9 bases are a match to TRBD1. The TCR comes from a human donor in good health (CMV status not recorded). Some clones in this sample may be carry-over from other donors' samples. Material for sequencing was PBMCs. The DNA for the CDR3 is TGTGCCGGAGGACAGGGGAGCTATGGCTACACCTTC. Translation gives CAGGQGSYGYTF.